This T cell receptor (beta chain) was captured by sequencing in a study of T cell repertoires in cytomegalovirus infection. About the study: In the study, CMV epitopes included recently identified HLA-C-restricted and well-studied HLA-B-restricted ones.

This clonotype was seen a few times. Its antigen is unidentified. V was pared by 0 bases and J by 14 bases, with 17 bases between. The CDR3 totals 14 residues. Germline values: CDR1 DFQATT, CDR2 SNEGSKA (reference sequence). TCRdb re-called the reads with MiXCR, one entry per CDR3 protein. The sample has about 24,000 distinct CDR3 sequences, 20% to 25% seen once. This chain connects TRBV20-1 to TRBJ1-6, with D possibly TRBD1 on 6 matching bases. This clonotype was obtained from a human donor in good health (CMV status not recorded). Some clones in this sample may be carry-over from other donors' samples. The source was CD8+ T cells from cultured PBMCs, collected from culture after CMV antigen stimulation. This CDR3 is CSARDRRQELSLHF. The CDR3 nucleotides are TGCAGTGCTAGAGATAGGAGACAGGAACTATCCCTCCACTTT.